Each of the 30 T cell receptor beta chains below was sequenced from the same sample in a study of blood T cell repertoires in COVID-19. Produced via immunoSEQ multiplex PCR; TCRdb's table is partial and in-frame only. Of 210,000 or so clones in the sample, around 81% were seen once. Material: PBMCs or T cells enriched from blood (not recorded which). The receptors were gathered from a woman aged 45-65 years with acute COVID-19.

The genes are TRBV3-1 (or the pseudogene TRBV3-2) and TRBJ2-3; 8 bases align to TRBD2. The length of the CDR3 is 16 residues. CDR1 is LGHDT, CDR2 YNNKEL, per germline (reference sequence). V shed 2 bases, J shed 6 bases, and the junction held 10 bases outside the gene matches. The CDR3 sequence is CASSQRVGRAMDTQYF. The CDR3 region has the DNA TGTGCCAGCAGCCAACGGGTCGGGAGGGCCATGGATACGCAGTATTTT.

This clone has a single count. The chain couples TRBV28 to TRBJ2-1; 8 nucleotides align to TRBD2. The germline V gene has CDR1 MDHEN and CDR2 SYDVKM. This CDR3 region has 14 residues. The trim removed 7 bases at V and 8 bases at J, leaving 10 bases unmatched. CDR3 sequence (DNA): TGTGCCAGCACCTGGAGCGGGAGAGCAGATGAGCAGTTCTTC. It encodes CASTWSGRADEQFF.

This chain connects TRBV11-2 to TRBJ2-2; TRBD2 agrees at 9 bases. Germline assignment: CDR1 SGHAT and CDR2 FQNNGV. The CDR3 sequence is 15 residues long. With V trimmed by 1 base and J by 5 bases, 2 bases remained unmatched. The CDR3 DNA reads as TGTGCCAGCAGCTTAGCCAGCGGGAGGACCGGGGAGCTGTTTTTT. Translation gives CASSLASGRTGELFF.

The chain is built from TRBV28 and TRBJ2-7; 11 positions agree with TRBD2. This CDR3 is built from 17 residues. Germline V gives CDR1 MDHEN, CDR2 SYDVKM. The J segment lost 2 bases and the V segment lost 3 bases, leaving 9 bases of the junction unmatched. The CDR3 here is CASSFRLAGIRTYEQYF. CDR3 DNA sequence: TGTGCCAGCAGTTTTAGACTAGCGGGAATAAGGACCTACGAGCAGTACTTC.

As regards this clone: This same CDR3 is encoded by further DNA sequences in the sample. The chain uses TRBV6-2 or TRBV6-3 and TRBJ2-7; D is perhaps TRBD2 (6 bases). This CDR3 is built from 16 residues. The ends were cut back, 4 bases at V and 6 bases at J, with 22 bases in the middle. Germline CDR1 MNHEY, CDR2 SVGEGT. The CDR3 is CASSLAYVGGGREQYF. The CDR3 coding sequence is TGTGCCAGCAGTTTAGCCTATGTCGGGGGAGGCCGCGAGCAGTACTTC.

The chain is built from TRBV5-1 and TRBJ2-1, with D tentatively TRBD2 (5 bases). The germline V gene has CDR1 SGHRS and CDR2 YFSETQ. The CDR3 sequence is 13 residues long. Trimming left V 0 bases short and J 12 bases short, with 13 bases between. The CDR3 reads CASSLEGDSGQFF. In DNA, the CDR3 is TGCGCCAGCAGCTTGGAGGGAGACTCCGGGCAGTTCTTC.

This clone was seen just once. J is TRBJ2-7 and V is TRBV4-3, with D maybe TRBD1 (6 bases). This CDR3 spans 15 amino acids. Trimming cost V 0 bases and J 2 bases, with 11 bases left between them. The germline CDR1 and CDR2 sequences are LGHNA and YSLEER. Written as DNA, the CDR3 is TGCGCCAGCAGCCAAGATATTGGGGGCACCTACGAGCAGTACTTC. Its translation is CASSQDIGGTYEQYF.

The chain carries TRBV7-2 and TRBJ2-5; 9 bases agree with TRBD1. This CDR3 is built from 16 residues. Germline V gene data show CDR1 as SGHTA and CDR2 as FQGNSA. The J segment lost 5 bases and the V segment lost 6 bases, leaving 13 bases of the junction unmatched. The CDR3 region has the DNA TGTGCCAGCAGAACCCGGGACAGGGATTGGTGGGAGACCCAGTACTTC. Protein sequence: CASRTRDRDWWETQYF.

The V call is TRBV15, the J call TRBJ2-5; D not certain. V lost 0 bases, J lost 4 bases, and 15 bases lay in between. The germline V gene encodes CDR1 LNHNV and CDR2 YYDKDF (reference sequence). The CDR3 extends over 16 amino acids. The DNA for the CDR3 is TGTGCCACCAGCAGAGATTTTTCCCCAGTTGGAGAGACCCAGTACTTC. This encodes CATSRDFSPVGETQYF.

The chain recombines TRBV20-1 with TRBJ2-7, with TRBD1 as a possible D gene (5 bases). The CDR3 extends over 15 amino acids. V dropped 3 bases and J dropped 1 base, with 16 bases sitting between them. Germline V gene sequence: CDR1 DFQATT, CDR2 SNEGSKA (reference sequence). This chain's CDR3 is CSASPARTPSYEQYF. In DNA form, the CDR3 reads TGCAGTGCTAGTCCGGCTCGGACACCGTCCTACGAGCAGTACTTC.

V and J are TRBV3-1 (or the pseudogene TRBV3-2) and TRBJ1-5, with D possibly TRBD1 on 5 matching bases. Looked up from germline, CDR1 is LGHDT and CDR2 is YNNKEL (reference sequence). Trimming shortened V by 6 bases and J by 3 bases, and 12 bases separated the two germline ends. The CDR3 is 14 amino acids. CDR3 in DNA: TGTGCCAGCAGTCAGGACACCACCAATCAGCCCCAGCATTTT. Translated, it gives CASSQDTTNQPQHF.

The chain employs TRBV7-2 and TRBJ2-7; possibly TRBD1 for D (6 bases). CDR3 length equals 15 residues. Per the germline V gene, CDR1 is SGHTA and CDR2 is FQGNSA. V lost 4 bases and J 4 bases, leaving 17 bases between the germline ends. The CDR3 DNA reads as TGTGCCAGCAGCTCCTCGGGACAAAACACGTACGAGCAGTACTTC. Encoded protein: CASSSSGQNTYEQYF.

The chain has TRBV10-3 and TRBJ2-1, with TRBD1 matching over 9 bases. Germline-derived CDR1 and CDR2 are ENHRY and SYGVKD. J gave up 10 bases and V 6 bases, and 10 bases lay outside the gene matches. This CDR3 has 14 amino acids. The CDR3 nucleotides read TGTGCCATCAGCCACGGGACAGGGACTGGGGAGCAGTTCTTC. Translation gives CAISHGTGTGEQFF.

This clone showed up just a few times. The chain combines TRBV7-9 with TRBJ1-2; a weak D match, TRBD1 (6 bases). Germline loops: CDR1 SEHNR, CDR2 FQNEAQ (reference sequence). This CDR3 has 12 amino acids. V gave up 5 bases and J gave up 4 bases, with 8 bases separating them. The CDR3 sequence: CASSPDSYGYTF. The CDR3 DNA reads TGTGCCAGCAGCCCGGACAGCTATGGCTACACCTTC.

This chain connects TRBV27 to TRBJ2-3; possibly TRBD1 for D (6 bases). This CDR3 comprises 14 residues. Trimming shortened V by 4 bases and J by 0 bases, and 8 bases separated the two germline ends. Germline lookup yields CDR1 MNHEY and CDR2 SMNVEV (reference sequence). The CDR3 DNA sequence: TGTGCCAGCAGTTGGGGGCACAGCACAGATACGCAGTATTTT. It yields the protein CASSWGHSTDTQYF.

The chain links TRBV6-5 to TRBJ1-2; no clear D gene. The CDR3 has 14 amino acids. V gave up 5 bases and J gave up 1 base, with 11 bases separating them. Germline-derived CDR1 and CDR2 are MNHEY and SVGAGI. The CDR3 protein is CASSKTGVNYGYTF. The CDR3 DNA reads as TGTGCCAGCAGTAAAACCGGGGTTAACTATGGCTACACCTTC.

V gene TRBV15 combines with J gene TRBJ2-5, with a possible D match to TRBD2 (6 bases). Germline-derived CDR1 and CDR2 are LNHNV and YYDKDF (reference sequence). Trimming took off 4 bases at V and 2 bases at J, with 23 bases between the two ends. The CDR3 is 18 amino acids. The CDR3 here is CATSKGLPFGGIQETQYF. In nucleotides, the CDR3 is TGTGCCACCAGCAAAGGTCTCCCTTTTGGGGGGATACAAGAGACCCAGTACTTC.

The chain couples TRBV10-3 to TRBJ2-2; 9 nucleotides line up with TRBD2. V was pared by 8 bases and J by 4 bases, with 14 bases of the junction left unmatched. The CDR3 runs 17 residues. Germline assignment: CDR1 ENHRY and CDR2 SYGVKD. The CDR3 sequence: CAIRRGGAGGTTGELFF. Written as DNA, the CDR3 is TGTGCCATCCGGCGTGGCGGGGCGGGAGGGACCACCGGGGAGCTGTTTTTT.

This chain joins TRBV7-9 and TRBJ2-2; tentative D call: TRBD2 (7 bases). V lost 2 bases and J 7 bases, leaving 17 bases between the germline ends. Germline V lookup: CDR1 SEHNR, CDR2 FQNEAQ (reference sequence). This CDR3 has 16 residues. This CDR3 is CASSLLPAGTIGELFF. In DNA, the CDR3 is TGTGCCAGCAGCTTACTTCCAGCGGGGACAATCGGGGAGCTGTTTTTT. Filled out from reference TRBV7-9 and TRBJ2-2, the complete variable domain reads DTGVSQNPRHKITKRGQNVTFRCDPISEHNRLYWYRQTLGQGPEFLTYFQNEAQLEKSRLLSDRFSAERPKGSFSTLEIQRTEQGDSAMYLCASSLLPAGTIGELFFGEGSRLTVL.

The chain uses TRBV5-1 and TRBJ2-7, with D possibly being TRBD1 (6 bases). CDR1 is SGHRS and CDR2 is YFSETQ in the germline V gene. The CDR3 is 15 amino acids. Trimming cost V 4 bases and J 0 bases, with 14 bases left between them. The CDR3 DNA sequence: TGCGCCAGCAGCGAGGACAGATCGAGCTCCTACGAGCAGTACTTC. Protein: CASSEDRSSSYEQYF. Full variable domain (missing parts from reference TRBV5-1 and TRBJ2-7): KAGVTQTPRYLIKTRGQQVTLSCSPISGHRSVSWYQQTPGQGLQFLFEYFSETQRNKGNFPGRFSGRQFSNSRSEMNVSTLELGDSALYLCASSEDRSSSYEQYFGPGTRLTVT.

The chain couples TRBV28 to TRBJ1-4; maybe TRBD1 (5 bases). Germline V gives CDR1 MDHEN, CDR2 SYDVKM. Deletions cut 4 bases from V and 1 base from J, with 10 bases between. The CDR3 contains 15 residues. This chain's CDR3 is CASSSTGGTNEKLFF. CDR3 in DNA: TGTGCCAGCAGTTCTACGGGGGGAACTAATGAAAAACTGTTTTTT.

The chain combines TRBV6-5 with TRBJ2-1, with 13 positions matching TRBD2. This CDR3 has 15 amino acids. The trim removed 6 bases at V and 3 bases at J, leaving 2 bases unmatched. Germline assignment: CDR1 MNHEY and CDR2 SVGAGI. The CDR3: CASRTSGGGYNEQFF. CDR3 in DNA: TGTGCCAGCAGAACTAGCGGGGGGGGCTACAATGAGCAGTTCTTC.

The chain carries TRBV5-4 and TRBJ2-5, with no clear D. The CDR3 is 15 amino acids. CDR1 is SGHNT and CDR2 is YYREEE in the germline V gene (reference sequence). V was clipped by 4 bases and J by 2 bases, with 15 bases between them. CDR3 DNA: TGTGCCAGCAGCCCCTCTCCGGTACTACAAGAGACCCAGTACTTC. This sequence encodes CASSPSPVLQETQYF.

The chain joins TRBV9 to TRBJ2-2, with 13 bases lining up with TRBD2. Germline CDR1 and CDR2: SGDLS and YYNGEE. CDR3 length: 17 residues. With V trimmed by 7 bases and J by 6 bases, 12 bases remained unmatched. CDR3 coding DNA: TGTGCCAGCTCACTAGCGGGAGGGCCGTTGGGGGCCGGGGAGCTGTTTTTT. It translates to CASSLAGGPLGAGELFF. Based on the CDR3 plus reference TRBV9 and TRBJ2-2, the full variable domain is DSGVTQTPKHLITATGQRVTLRCSPRSGDLSVYWYQQSLDQGLQFLIQYYNGEERAKGNILERFSAQQFPDLHSELNLSSLELGDSALYFCASSLAGGPLGAGELFFGEGSRLTVL.

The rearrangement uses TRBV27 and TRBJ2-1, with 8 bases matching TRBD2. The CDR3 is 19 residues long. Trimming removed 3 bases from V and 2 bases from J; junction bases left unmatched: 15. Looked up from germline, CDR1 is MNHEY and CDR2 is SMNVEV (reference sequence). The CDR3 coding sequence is TGTGCCAGCAGTTTCCGCCTAGCGGGCGCGGGAGTCCCCTACAATGAGCAGTTCTTC. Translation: CASSFRLAGAGVPYNEQFF.

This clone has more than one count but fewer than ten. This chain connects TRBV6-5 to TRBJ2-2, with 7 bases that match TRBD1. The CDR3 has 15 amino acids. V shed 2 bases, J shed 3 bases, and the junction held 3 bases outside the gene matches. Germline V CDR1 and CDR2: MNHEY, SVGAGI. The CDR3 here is CASSYTGQYTGELFF. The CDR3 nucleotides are TGTGCCAGCAGTTACACGGGACAGTACACCGGGGAGCTGTTTTTT.

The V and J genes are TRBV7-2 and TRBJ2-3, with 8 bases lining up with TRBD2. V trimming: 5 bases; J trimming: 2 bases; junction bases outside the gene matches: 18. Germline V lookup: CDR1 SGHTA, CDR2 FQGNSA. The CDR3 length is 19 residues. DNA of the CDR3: TGTGCCAGCAGCCTGAGAGGTTCCCTCAGCGGGGGATACACAGATACGCAGTATTTT. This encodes CASSLRGSLSGGYTDTQYF.

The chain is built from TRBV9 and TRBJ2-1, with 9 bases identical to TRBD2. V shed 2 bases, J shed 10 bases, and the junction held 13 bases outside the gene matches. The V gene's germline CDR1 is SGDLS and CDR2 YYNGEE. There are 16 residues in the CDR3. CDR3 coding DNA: TGTGCCAGCAGCGTGCCGGGGGCGGGGGGGGTAATGGAGCAGTTCTTC. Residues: CASSVPGAGGVMEQFF.

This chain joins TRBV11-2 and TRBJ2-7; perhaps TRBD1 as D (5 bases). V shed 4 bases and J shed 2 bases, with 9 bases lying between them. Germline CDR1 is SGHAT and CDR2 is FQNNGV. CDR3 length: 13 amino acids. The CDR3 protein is CASSSQGAYEQYF. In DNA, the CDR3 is TGTGCCAGCAGCTCCCAGGGTGCCTACGAGCAGTACTTC.

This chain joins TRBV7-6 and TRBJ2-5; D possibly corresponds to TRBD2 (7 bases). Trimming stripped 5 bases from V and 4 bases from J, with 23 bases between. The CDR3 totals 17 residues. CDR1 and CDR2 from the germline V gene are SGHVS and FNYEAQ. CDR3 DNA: TGTGCCAGCAGCCCCAACGTTGGGGGGGCGGGTCGAGAGACCCAGTACTTC. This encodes CASSPNVGGAGRETQYF.